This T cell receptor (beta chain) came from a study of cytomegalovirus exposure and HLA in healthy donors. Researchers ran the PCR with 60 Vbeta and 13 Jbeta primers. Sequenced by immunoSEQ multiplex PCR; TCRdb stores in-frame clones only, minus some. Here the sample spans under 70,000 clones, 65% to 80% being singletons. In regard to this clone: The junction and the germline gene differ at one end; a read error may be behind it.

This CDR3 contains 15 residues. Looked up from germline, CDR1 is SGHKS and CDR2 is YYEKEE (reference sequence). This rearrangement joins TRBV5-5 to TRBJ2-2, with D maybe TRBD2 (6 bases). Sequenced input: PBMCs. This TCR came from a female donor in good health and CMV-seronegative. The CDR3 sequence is CASSSRDPNTGGLFF. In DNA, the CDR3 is TGTGCCAGCAGCTCCAGGGATCCGAACACCGGGGGGCTGTTTTTT.